The present T cell receptor beta chain was sequenced within a study of blood T cell repertoires in COVID-19 (dated by TCRdb to 2019 to 2021). In the study overall: Samples covering the acute and convalescent phases of COVID-19 were provided by collaborators in the United States, Italy and Spain. The repertoires were made available in a free public database intended to serve as a resource for research on the immune response to SARS-CoV-2. Where available, HLA class I and class II types were obtained from metadata supplied by the sample provider rather than from assay-based typing. The samples were drawn from two sources: the first 160 participants of the ongoing ImmuneRACE study, and over 1,000 subjects contributed by 6 global collaborators. The material from the prospective study consisted of cDNA or gDNA derived from T cells, B-cell-depleted T cells, or PBMCs. Sample metadata almost always included a de-identified subject ID, COVID-19 status, age in years and sex. The dataset comprised deeply sampled blood TCRbeta repertoires from subjects exposed to, actively infected with, or recovered from COVID-19.

Note on this clone: The target of this receptor is not known. Per-base qualities were not stored, and no clone one base away is much larger.

The cysteine opens and the phenylalanine closes a CDR3 of 15 amino acids. This entry keeps only the CDR3 DNA: 45 bases, framed from base 1. A distance of 15 bases separates the germline ends of V and J, which lose 6 bases and 3 bases respectively. CDR1 and CDR2 are read off the germline V gene as MDHEN and SYDVKM. TCRbeta CDR3 regions were amplified from genomic DNA by means of the immunoSEQ Assay, a bias-controlled multiplex PCR. In the paper's pipeline: Within the assay, amplification of reference gene primers was used to estimate how many nucleated cells each sample contained. To quantify the absolute abundance of each unique TCRbeta CDR3 rearrangement, sequence reads were collapsed and filtered. Productive Simpson clonality was computed per sample as the square root of Simpson's diversity index over productive rearrangements. Imported from immuneACCESS, the table was reduced by TCRdb to in-frame sequences with V and J called. These copies leave out some clones; in studies compared against another copy, an unresolved V gene accounts for under half, and the cause of the remainder is not known. Clonal size and the V and J genes are those of that table, whereas D and trimming came from the DNA. The sample table shows about 230,000 clones, and about 82% are seen once. The top ten hold approximately 5.1% of the sample.

At one collaborating source in Seattle, patients were enrolled during active infection and were followed longitudinally through the course of disease. Whole blood was collected in K2EDTA tubes by collaborating institutions according to the institutions' own protocols. For TCRbeta analysis, collaborator samples were shipped as frozen whole blood, as isolated PBMCs, or as DNA extracted from either sample type. The full study reports these points: The quantity of clinical and demographic metadata differed by source and by participant and was supplied without curation.

This clonotype was obtained from a man between 45 and 60 years old with COVID-19, enrolled during active disease. The chain links TRBV28 with TRBJ1-5; no D segment can be confidently identified. Sequenced: peripheral blood. The DNA sequence follows: TGTGCCAGCAGGCAGATACAGTTTTCCAATCAGCCCCAGCATTTT. Its coded protein is CASRQIQFSNQPQHF.